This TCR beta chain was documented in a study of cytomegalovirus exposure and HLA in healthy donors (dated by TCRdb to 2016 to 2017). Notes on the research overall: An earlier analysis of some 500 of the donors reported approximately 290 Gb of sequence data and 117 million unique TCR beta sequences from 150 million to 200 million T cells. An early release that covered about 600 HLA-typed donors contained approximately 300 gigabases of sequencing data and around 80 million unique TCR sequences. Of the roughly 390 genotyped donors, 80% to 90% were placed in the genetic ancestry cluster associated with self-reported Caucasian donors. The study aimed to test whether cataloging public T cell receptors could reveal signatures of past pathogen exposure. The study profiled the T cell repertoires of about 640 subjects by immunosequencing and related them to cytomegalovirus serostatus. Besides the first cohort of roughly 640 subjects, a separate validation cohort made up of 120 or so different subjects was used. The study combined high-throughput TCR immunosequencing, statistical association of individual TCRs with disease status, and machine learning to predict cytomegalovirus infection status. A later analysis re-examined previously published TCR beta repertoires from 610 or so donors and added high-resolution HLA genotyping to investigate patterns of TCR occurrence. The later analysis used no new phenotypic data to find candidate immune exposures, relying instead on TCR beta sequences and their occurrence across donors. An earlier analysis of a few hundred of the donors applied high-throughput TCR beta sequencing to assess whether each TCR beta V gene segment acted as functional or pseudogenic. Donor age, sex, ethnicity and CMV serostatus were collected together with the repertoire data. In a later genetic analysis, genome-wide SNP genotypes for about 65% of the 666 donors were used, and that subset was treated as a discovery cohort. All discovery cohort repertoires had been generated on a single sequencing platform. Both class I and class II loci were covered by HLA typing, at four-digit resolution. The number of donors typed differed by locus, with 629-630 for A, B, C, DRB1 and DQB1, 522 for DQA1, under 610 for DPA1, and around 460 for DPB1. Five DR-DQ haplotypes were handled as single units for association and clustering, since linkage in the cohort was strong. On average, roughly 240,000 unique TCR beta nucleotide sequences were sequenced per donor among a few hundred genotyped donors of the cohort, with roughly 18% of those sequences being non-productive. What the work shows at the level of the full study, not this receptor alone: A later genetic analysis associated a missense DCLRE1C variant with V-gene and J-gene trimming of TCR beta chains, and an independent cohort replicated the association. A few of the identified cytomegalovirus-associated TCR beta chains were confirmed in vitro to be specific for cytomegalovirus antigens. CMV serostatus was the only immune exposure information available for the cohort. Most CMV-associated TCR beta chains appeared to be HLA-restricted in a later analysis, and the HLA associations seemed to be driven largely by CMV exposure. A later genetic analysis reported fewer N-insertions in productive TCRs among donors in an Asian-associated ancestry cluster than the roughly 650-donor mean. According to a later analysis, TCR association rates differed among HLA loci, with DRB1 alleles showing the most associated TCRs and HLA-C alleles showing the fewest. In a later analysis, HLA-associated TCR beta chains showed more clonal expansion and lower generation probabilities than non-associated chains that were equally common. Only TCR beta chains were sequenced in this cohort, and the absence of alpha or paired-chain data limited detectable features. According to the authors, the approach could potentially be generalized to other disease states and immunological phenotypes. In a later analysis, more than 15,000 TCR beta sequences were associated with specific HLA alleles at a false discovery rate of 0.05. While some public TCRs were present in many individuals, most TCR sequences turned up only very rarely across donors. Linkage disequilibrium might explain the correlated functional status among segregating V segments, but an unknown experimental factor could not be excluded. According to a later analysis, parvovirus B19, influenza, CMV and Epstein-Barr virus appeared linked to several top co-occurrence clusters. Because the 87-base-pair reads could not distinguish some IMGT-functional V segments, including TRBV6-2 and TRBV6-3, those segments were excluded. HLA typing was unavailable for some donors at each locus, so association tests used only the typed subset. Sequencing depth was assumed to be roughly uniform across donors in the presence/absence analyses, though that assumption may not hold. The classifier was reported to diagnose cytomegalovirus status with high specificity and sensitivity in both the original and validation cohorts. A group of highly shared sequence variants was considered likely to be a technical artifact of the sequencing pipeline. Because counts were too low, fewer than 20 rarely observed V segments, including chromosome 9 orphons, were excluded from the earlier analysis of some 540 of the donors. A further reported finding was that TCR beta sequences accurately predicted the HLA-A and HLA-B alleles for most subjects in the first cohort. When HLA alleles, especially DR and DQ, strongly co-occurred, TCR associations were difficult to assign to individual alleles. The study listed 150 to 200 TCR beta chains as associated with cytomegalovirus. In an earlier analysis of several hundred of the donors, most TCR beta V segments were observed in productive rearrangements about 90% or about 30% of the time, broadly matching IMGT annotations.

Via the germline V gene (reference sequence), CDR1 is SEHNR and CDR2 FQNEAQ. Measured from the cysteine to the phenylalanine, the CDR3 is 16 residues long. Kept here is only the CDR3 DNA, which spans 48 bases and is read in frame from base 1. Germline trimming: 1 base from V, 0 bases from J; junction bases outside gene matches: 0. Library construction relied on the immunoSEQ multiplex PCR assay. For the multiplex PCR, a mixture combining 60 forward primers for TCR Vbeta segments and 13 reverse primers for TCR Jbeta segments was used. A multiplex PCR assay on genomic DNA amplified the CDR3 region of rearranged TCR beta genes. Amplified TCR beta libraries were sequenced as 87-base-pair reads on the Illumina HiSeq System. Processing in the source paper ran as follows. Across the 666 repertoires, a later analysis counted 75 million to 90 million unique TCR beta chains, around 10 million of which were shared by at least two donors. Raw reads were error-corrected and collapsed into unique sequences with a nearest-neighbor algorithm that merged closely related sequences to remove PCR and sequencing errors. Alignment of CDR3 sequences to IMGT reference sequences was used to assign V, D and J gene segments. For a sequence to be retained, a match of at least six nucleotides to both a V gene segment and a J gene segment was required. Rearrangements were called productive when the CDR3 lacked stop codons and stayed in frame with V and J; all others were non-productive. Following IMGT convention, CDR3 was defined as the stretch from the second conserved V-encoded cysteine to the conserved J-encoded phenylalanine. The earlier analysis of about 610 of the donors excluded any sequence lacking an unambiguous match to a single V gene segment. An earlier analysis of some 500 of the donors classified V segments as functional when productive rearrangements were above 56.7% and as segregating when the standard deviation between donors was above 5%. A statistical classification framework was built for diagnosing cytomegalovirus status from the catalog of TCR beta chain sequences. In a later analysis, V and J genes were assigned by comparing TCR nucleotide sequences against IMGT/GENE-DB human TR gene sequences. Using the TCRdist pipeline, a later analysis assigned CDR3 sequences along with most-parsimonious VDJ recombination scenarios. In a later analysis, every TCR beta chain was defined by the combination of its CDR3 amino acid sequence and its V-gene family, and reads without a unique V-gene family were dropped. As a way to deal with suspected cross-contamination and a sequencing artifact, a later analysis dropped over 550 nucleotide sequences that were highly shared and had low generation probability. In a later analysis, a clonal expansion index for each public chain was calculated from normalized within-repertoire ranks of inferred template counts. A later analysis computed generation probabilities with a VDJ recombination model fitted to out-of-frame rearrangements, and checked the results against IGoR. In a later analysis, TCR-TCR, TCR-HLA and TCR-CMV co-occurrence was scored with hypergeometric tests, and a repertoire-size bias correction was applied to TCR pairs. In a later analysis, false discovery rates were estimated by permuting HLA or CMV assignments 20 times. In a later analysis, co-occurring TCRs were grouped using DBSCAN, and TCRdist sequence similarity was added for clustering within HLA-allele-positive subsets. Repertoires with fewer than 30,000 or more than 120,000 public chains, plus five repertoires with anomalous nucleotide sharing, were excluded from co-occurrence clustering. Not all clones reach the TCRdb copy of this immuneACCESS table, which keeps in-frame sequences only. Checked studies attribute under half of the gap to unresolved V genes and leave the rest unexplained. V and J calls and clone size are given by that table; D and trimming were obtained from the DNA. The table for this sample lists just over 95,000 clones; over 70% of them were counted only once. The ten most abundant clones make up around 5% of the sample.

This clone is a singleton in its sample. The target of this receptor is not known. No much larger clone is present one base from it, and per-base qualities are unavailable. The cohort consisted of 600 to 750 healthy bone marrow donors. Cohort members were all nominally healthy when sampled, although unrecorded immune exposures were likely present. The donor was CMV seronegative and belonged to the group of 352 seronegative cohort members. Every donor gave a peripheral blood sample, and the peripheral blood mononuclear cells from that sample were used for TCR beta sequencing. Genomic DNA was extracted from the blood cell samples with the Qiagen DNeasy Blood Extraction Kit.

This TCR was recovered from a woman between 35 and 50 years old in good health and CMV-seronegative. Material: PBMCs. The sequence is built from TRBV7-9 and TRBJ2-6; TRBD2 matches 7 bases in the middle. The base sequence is TGTGCCAGCAGCTTAGGCGGGAGCTCTGGGGCCAACGTCCTGACTTTC. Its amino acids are CASSLGGSSGANVLTF.